This T cell receptor beta chain was identified during a study of T cell responses to AZD1222 COVID-19 vaccine. With respect to this clone: The antigen remains unidentified.

Study results and limitations: With two AZD1222 doses given, Spike-specific TCR breadth and depth both rose.

The repertoire was sequenced with immunoSEQ multiplex PCR; TCRdb's copy has only in-frame clones and lacks some. The sample contains about 130,000 clones, approximately 88% of which appear only once. V was shortened by 1 base and J by 0 bases, with 10 bases between the two germline ends. Germline values: CDR1 SGHRS, CDR2 YFSETQ. There are 15 residues in the CDR3. Sequences were derived from peripheral blood, sampled on day 0 of MenACWY control vaccination. This rearrangement joins TRBV5-1 to TRBJ1-1; D is undetermined. The sequence derives from an adult in good health. The CDR3 DNA reads as TGCGCCAGCAGCTTGAAACAGCGGATGAACACTGAAGCTTTCTTT. This translates into CASSLKQRMNTEAFF. The whole variable domain, remainder taken from reference TRBV5-1 and TRBJ1-1, is KAGVTQTPRYLIKTRGQQVTLSCSPISGHRSVSWYQQTPGQGLQFLFEYFSETQRNKGNFPGRFSGRQFSNSRSEMNVSTLELGDSALYLCASSLKQRMNTEAFFGQGTRLTVV.